This TCR beta chain was retrieved from a study of CD8 T cells in Susac syndrome (dated by TCRdb to between 2017 and 2020). As for the study more broadly: Whether CD8+ T cell activation and differentiation in Susac syndrome was antigen driven was tested using repertoire sequencing. Clonality of the CD8+ T cell repertoire was compared between 11 to 12 healthy donors, approximately 14 Susac syndrome patients and some 15 multiple sclerosis patients.

The CDR3 starts with the cysteine, ends with the phenylalanine, and has 14 residues. Only CDR3 DNA is held: 42 bases, read in frame from base 1. The germline V gene provides CDR1 SQVTM and CDR2 ANQGSEA. V is pared back by 5 bases and J by 9 bases, with 22 bases lying between the germline termini. The study at large found these results: The number of individuals in the TCR sequencing and HLA analysis was recognized as being relatively small.

A remark on this clonotype: The antigen it binds to is not known. Per-base quality was not reported, and no clone a single base away is much larger than it.

RNA was extracted using the RNeasy kit, and roughly 0.45 to 1 microgram was reverse transcribed with random hexamers. TCR beta CDR3 regions were amplified with the immunoSEQ multiplex PCR assay covering 54 Vbeta and 13 Jbeta segments. PCR amplification bias was corrected by using a synthetic template baseline for primer optimization and computational correction. The study's own analysis went as follows. Reads were annotated to V, D and J genes according to IMGT and were analyzed with immunoSEQ Analyzer, with only productive sequences retained. Clonality was calculated as one minus the Shannon entropy normalized by log2 of the number of productive unique sequences. For each patient and control, public and private clones were evaluated among the 100 most prevalent clones. Clones were defined as Susac-specific if absent from the healthy and MS cohorts, from approximately 1,100 published viral clones and from other ImmuneACCESS disease sequences. The public reads were run again by TCRdb, first through fastp at Q25 and then through MiXCR, and only productive beta chains were kept. Records with the same CDR3 protein are collapsed into one entry carrying the most frequent genes and DNA. These V and J calls derive from TCRdb rather than the authors' analysis. Here the sample has 160,000 or so distinct CDR3 sequences; over 85% occur a single time. The ten most abundant clones make up 0.2% to 0.25% of the sample.

Peripheral blood CD8+ and CD4+ T cells from healthy donors, Susac syndrome patients and multiple sclerosis patients were profiled using high-throughput TCR beta sequencing. Multiple sclerosis controls were treatment-naive patients with stable or active relapsing-remitting disease fulfilling revised McDonald criteria. CD8+ TEMRA cells were enriched by FACS, while bulk CD8+ and CD4+ T cells were purified by magnetic negative isolation. Blood was collected in EDTA tubes and processed within 24 hours, with PBMCs isolated through density gradient centrifugation. PBMCs intended for TCR sequencing were cryopreserved in liquid nitrogen and were subsequently thawed in a 37 degrees C water bath. A purity of at least 90% was achieved for sorted or isolated CD4+, CD8+ and CD8+ TEMRA cells.

The specimen was CD8+ T cells from PBMCs. Recombination connected TRBV29-1 to TRBJ2-5; TRBD2 might be the D gene, on 7 matching bases. The clonotype was recovered from a human donor with multiple sclerosis. The sequenced DNA: TGCAGCGTTTGGATCGGGGGGCGACAGCTGGCCCAGTACTTC. Its protein reads: CSVWIGGRQLAQYF.